The source of this T cell receptor (beta chain) is a study of blood T cell repertoires in COVID-19. As processed by the authors: Using reference gene primer amplification, nucleated cell counts were estimated. The table came from immunoSEQ multiplex PCR; TCRdb's copy has only in-frame clones and leaves some out. Clonal size and the V and J genes are those of that table, whereas D and trimming came from the DNA. The table has about 190,000 clones, 76% seen once. This CDR3 has 17 amino acids. V was cut by 3 bases and J by 0 bases, with 15 bases left in between. The germline V gene has CDR1 SGHTA and CDR2 FQGTGA.

The V call is TRBV7-3, the J call TRBJ1-3, with a tentative D call TRBD1 (6 bases). The TCR sequence derives from a woman aged 50 to 60 with acute COVID-19. What was sequenced was PBMCs or T cells enriched from blood (not recorded which). As DNA, the CDR3 is TGTGCCAGCAGCTTCCACAGGGCCCGTCCCTCTGGAAACACCATATATTTT. Protein product: CASSFHRARPSGNTIYF.